The sequence of this T cell receptor beta chain was determined in a study of blood T cell repertoires in COVID-19. About the research overall: Both acute and convalescent COVID-19 samples were obtained from the United States, Italy and Spain.

Clones were sequenced by immunoSEQ multiplex PCR, and TCRdb holds only the in-frame ones, with some missing. The sample has around 260,000 clones; just over 85% are singletons. This TCR was sampled from a woman aged 30 to 39 with active or convalescent COVID-19. Sequenced material: peripheral blood.

This CDR3 reads CASSLGGWNTGELFF. The CDR3 nucleotides are TGCGCCAGCAGCTTAGGGGGTTGGAACACCGGGGAGCTGTTTTTT. The chain recombines TRBV5-1 with TRBJ2-2, with D possibly being TRBD1 (6 bases). This CDR3 is built from 15 residues. CDR1 is SGHRS, CDR2 YFSETQ, per germline. The V end lost 2 bases, the J end lost 1 base, and 9 bases lay between the germline ends.